The rows below give T cell receptor beta chains drawn from one sample of a study of T cell responses to AZD1222 COVID-19 vaccine. Only in-frame clones appear in the TCRdb table, and some are missing; sequencing was by immunoSEQ multiplex PCR. The table lists roughly 160,000 clones, roughly 90% of them singletons. The specimen was peripheral blood, collected on day 0 of AZD1222 vaccination. These receptors came from an adult in good health. Both conserved end residues are part of each CDR3. The order of the fields is D gene, V gene, CDR3 protein. D genes are given only for firm matches.

.,TRBV6-6,CASSYSQGEGPQHF
TRBD2,TRBV4-1,CASSQELAGGPSSYNEQFF
.,TRBV4-3,CASSQEIGGLGSGANVLTF
.,TRBV29-1,CSVVGERSYEQYF
TRBD2,TRBV27,CASSSGGSLNEQYF
.,TRBV7-2,CASSLGVGGYNEQFF
.,TRBV7-3,CASSVHSTDTQYF
TRBD1,TRBV28,CASSTPTPGTGPQWGYTF
.,TRBV5-5,CASSPYDGVSYEQYF
.,TRBV12-3/TRBV12-4,CASSLWGSQEQYF
.,TRBV7-9,CASSGKSSYEQYF
.,TRBV7-8,CASSFSTPLWARGNLAEAFF
.,TRBV2,CASSPTEAFF
TRBD1,TRBV7-2,CASSLDRGNEQFF
.,TRBV28,CASSLRSGGIYRVSNQPQHF
.,TRBV7-3,CASSLMGWEETQYF
.,TRBV9,CASSTGVTQPQHF
.,TRBV5-1,CASSLEGTYNEKLFF
.,TRBV13,CASSFPGDYNEQFF
TRBD2,TRBV3-1/TRBV3-2,CASILAGEKGTQYF
.,TRBV7-9,CASSSAWGGREREKLFF
TRBD2,TRBV5-5,CASSLNLAGGLNIQYF
TRBD1,TRBV2,CAVLRDRGPLEQYF
.,TRBV3-1/TRBV3-2,CASSHATAYGYTF
TRBD1,TRBV6-5,CASSYSGGGGGQPQHF
TRBD2,TRBV7-2,CASTPGLAPYTQYF
TRBD2,TRBV5-1,CASSFDGGAGGTDTQYF
.,TRBV2,CASREDRSSYEQYF
.,TRBV19,CASSIRGENTGELFF
TRBD2,TRBV7-9,CASRGSGASSYEQYF
.,TRBV28,CASSLGGSYYGYTF
.,TRBV27,CASSLYGEGVVNEQFF
.,TRBV2,CASGGTGNQPQHF
.,TRBV24-1,CATSDLGNQPQHF
.,TRBV12-3/TRBV12-4,CASSPTATYEQYF
.,TRBV5-1,CASSLDGRGRGTEAFF
TRBD2,TRBV4-2,CASSQDLASGGDTQYF
.,TRBV9,CASSVDPGRHGELFF
TRBD1,TRBV5-1,CASSPGQGAVIYEQYF
.,TRBV4-2,CASSQEGGAGANVLTF
TRBD2,TRBV27,CASSPSGIQETQYF
TRBD2,TRBV27,CASSLSELAQETQYF
TRBD1,TRBV27,CASSSGTVPYSPLHF
.,TRBV9,CASSLKSGGEAFF
.,TRBV6-5,CASRATVNTEAFF
.,TRBV5-6,CASSRGPYGYTF
.,TRBV11-2,CASTPGVGALEGGNEQFF
TRBD2,TRBV7-2,CASSFGAGVNTGELFF
.,TRBV5-1,CASSLKGVDTEAFF
.,TRBV18,CASSPLGDEQYF
.,TRBV27,CASSLSRDSPLHF
.,TRBV14,CASSESGTYYEQYF
.,TRBV14,CASSKDLAMNTEAFF
.,TRBV7-3,CASSLTGTEGAFF
TRBD2,TRBV6-6,CASSWTSGILIEQFF
.,TRBV2,CASSENEYNEQFF